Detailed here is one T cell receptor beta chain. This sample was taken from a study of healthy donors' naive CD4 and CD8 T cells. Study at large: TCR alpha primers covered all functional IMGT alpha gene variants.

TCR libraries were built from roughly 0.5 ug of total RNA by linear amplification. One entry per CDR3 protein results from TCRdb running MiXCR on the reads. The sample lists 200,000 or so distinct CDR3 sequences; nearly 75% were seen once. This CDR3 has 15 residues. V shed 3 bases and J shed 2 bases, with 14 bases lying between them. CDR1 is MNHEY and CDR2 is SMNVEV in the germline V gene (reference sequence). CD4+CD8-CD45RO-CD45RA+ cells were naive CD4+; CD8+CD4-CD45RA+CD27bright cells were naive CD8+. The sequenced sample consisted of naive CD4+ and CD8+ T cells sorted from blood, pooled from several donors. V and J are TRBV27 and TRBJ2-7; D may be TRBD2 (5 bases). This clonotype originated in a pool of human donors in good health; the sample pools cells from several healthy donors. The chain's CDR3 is CASSFVSGRTYEQYF. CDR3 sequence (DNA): TGTGCCAGCAGTTTCGTGTCGGGAAGGACCTACGAGCAGTACTTC.